This T cell receptor (beta chain) was recorded in a study of blood T cells in healthy people across ages. Findings of the study overall: Across the age range, TCR beta diversity per million T cells fell in a roughly linear way.

J lost 3 bases, V lost 6 bases, and 8 bases had no gene match. CDR1 SQVTM and CDR2 ANQGSEA come from the germline V gene. The CDR3 spans 14 residues. For the second PCR, which ran for 7 to 11 cycles, a sample-barcoded 5' primer and a J-beta primer mix were used. A template-switch adaptor that had 12 random nucleotides put a tag on each cDNA molecule. TCRdb itself ran the 5' RACE reads through MiXCR, one entry per CDR3 protein. The sample contains about 570,000 distinct CDR3 sequences, approximately 27% of which appear only once. In regard to this clonotype: Its specificity is unknown.

Staff drew 9 to 10 milliliters of peripheral blood from each donor. The TCR sequence derives from a woman in her 70s in good health. The V gene is TRBV29-1, the J gene TRBJ2-4; 7 nucleotides align to TRBD1. Source material: blood. CDR3 DNA sequence: TGCAGCGTCTCCTGGGCAGGGGGCAAAAACATTCAGTACTTC. Translated, it gives CSVSWAGGKNIQYF.